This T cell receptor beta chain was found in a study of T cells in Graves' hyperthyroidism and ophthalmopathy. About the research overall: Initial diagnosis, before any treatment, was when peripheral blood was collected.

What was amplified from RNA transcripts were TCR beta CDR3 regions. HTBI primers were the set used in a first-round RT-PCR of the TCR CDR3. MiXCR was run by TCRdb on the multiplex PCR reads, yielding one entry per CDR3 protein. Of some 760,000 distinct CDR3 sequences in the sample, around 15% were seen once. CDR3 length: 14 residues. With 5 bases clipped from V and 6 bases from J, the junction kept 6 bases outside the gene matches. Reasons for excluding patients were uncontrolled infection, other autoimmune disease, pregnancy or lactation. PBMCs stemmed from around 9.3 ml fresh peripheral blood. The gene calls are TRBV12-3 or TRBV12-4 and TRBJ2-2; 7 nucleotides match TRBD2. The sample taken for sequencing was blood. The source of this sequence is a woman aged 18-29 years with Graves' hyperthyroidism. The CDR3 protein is CASSHAGEAGELFF. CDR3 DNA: TGTGCCAGCAGTCACGCGGGAGAAGCCGGGGAGCTGTTTTTT.